The rows below give T cell receptor beta chains drawn from one sample of a study of T cells in Graves' hyperthyroidism and ophthalmopathy. TCRdb used MiXCR to reprocess the multiplex PCR reads, holding one entry per CDR3 protein. The table includes hundreds of thousands of distinct CDR3 sequences, approximately 36% detected once. Specimen: blood. The receptors originated from a woman aged 40 to 50 with Graves' hyperthyroidism. The CDR3 runs from the conserved cysteine through the conserved F or W. Each record gives: clone size, V gene, J gene, CDR3 protein. Clone size is not always given. Where it is, it says once, few, many or a class for expanded clones.

>few|TRBV6-5|TRBJ1-2
CASSSWYGSSGGYTF
>many|TRBV2|TRBJ1-6
CATQSMRDNSPLHF
>-|TRBV11-1|TRBJ1-2
CASSFGGGGVGYTF
>-|TRBV2|-
CASSGVGQRYNEQFF
>few|TRBV6-5|TRBJ1-5
CASSYGLRRARNQPQHF
>once|TRBV29-1|TRBJ1-1
CSTLRVFTEAFF
>-|TRBV6-2/TRBV6-3|TRBJ2-7
CASSDDLRQGGLYEQYF
>-|TRBV24-1|TRBJ2-3
CATSRRASTDTQYF
>-|TRBV7-8|TRBJ1-5
CASSSWGLGGGNQPQHF
>few|TRBV15|TRBJ2-7
CATSSLTGGWDEQYF
>many|TRBV7-2|TRBJ2-5
CASSFSREETQYF
>many|TRBV29-1|TRBJ1-2
CSVVVREVYGYTF
>-|TRBV7-9|TRBJ1-5
CASSFPGNNHPQHF
>-|TRBV20-1|TRBJ1-1
CSARPRDRVTEAFF
>many|TRBV19|TRBJ1-5
CASRTDYSNQPQHF
>-|TRBV19|TRBJ1-5
CATSMRNQPQHF
>-|TRBV2|TRBJ1-2
CASTPLGQGIYYGYTF
>many|TRBV6-6|TRBJ1-1
CASSYSRGRGEAFF
>-|TRBV30|TRBJ1-2
CAWSVIFNGYTF
>many|TRBV24-1|TRBJ1-2
CATSESRRGGGYTF
>-|TRBV5-4|TRBJ2-2
CASSLRTNTGELVF
>many|TRBV6-5|TRBJ1-5
CASNRSNQPQHF
>many|TRBV25-1|TRBJ1-6
CASSESRGRRSPLHF
>-|TRBV7-8|TRBJ1-1
CASSGQGWAAFF
>-|TRBV7-9|TRBJ1-2
CTSSLGGATNYGYTF
>-|TRBV7-9|TRBJ1-5
CASSRWQGVNQPQHF
>many|TRBV10-3|TRBJ2-2
CAIRGPGTGELFF
>many|TRBV9|TRBJ1-1
CASSAEWGGEAFF
>-|TRBV10-3|TRBJ2-2
CASSYSMGTELFF
>-|TRBV20-1|TRBJ1-5
CSARDFSDGQTQHF
>many|TRBV12-3/TRBV12-4|TRBJ1-3
CASRIQGPGNTIYF
>-|TRBV4-2|TRBJ1-2
CASSQEAGIYGYTF
>many|TRBV24-1|TRBJ1-2
CATSDSTARPDGYTF
>-|TRBV9|TRBJ2-2
CASSVDEGLRANTGELFF
>once|TRBV29-1|TRBJ2-7
CSVEDLIQGAGYEQYF
>-|TRBV6-5|TRBJ1-6
CASSELTGANSPLHF
>many|TRBV10-3|TRBJ1-1
CANRDRENTEAFF
>many|TRBV6-5|TRBJ1-2
CASSYSSRQGNGYTF
>-|TRBV25-1|TRBJ2-7
CASSGRQGLDYEQYF
>many|TRBV9|TRBJ1-5
CASSVGTGINQPQHF
>few|TRBV5-1|TRBJ2-7
CASSSPGQGATYEQYF
>-|TRBV4-2|TRBJ1-2
CASSQEVDDRPPGGYTF
>few|TRBV7-9|TRBJ2-2
CASSPRQGAGTGELFF
>-|TRBV10-1|TRBJ2-2
CAGPVRLTTGELFF
>many|TRBV7-2|TRBJ1-6
CASSPIGWAAPLHF
>-|TRBV29-1|TRBJ2-7
CSSGTGSSLTSYEQYF
>-|TRBV6-6|TRBJ1-2
CASSKTDRARGYTF
>-|TRBV6-6|TRBJ2-6
CASSFPSGAGANVLTF
>few|TRBV13|TRBJ1-2
CASSPRTGVLYSYTF
>many|TRBV11-2|TRBJ1-6
CASSLDPGLRNSPLHF